The 13 T cell receptor beta chains in this list originate from one sample, sequenced in a study of cytomegalovirus exposure and HLA in healthy donors. Both 60 Vbeta primers and 13 Jbeta primers went into the PCR. Libraries were prepared by immunoSEQ multiplex PCR; TCRdb keeps only in-frame clonotypes and omits some of them. The sample yields 100,000 to 150,000 clones, about 74% seen once. Sequencing used PBMCs. Source of these receptors: a woman in her 50s in good health and CMV-seropositive.

This sequence joins TRBV7-8 and TRBJ2-2; tentative D call: TRBD2 (5 bases). The CDR3 sequence is 13 residues long. Germline V CDR1 and CDR2: SGHVS, FQNEAQ. Trimming cost V 5 bases and J 4 bases, with 8 bases left between them. The CDR3 region has the DNA TGTGCCAGCAGCCCGACTACCACCGGGGAGCTGTTTTTT. Translating gives CASSPTTTGELFF.

This clone was found a few times. The chain links TRBV5-4 to TRBJ1-6; 7 positions match TRBD1. Germline V CDR1 and CDR2: SGHNT, YYREEE (reference sequence). The CDR3 sequence is 15 residues long. V dropped 2 bases and J dropped 6; count of bases not matched to a gene: 5. The CDR3 DNA follows: TGTGCCAGCAGCTTTTCGACAGGGAGTAATTCACCCCTCCACTTT. It codes for CASSFSTGSNSPLHF. Complete variable domain (other parts from reference TRBV5-4 and TRBJ1-6): ETGVTQSPTHLIKTRGQQVTLRCSSQSGHNTVSWYQQALGQGPQFIFQYYREEENGRGNFPPRFSGLQFPNYSSELNVNALELDDSALYLCASSFSTGSNSPLHFGNGTRLTVT.

V usage is TRBV4-3 and J usage is TRBJ1-4, with TRBD1 as a possible D gene (5 bases). There are 15 residues in the CDR3. The germline V gene encodes CDR1 LGHNA and CDR2 YSLEER. V lost 4 bases, J lost 3 bases, and 12 bases lay in between. The CDR3 DNA is TGCGCCAGCAGCCGAATTGGGGGGGCTAATGAAAAACTGTTTTTT. It codes for CASSRIGGANEKLFF.

The chain couples TRBV7-9 to TRBJ2-5, with 12 bases matching TRBD1. The germline V gene has CDR1 SEHNR and CDR2 FQNEAQ (reference sequence). V shed 0 bases and J 5 bases; nucleotides not matched to a gene: 4. The CDR3 runs 16 residues. The CDR3 loop reads CASSLAGTGGMETQYF. The CDR3 DNA reads TGTGCCAGCAGCTTAGCGGGGACAGGGGGCATGGAGACCCAGTACTTC.

The V call is TRBV7-2, the J call TRBJ1-5; 7 positions agree with TRBD1. The V and J ends lost 5 bases and 3 bases, in that order; junction bases with no gene match: 10. CDR3 length equals 16 residues. Germline assignment: CDR1 SGHTA and CDR2 FQGNSA. DNA of the CDR3: TGTGCCAGCAGCCTGAACGACAGGGTCCCCAATCAGCCCCAGCATTTT. Amino acid sequence: CASSLNDRVPNQPQHF.

The chain recombines TRBV6-6 with TRBJ2-5, with 7 bases aligning to TRBD2. The germline V gene has CDR1 MNHNY and CDR2 SVGAGI (reference sequence). The CDR3 length is 13 residues. The trim removed 7 bases at V and 2 bases at J, leaving 4 bases unmatched. CDR3: CASTSRGQETQYF. The CDR3 DNA reads as TGTGCCAGCACTTCGCGGGGGCAAGAGACCCAGTACTTC.

This clone has a handful of counts. The V and J genes are TRBV7-8 and TRBJ1-1; possible D gene TRBD1, 5 bases. CDR1 is SGHVS, CDR2 FQNEAQ, per germline. CDR3 length: 15 residues. V was shortened by 1 base and J by 5 bases, with 14 bases between the two germline ends. The CDR3: CASSLVGGGSTEAFF. The CDR3 DNA is TGTGCCAGCAGCTTAGTGGGGGGTGGAAGTACTGAAGCTTTCTTT. Full variable domain (rest looked up from reference TRBV7-8 and TRBJ1-1): GAGVSQSPRYKVAKRGQDVALRCDPISGHVSLFWYQQALGQGPEFLTYFQNEAQLDKSGLPSDRFFAERPEGSVSTLKIQRTQQEDSAVYLCASSLVGGGSTEAFFGQGTRLTVV.

This clone has more than one count but fewer than ten. The chain combines TRBV7-8 with TRBJ2-5; the D is unclear. CDR1 and CDR2 (germline): SGHVS, FQNEAQ. The CDR3 extends over 14 amino acids. Trimming cost V 8 bases and J 3 bases, with 16 bases left between them. The CDR3, as DNA: TGTGCCAGCCGCCAGTCCCCCACAGAAGAGACCCAGTACTTC. It specifies CASRQSPTEETQYF. The whole variable domain, remainder taken from reference TRBV7-8 and TRBJ2-5, is GAGVSQSPRYKVAKRGQDVALRCDPISGHVSLFWYQQALGQGPEFLTYFQNEAQLDKSGLPSDRFFAERPEGSVSTLKIQRTQQEDSAVYLCASRQSPTEETQYFGPGTRLLVL.

The J gene is TRBJ2-1, the V gene TRBV5-1; 10 bases agree with TRBD1. Trimming took 6 bases from V and 8 from J; bases not matched to a gene: 17. This CDR3 has 17 amino acids. Germline CDR1 is SGHRS and CDR2 is YFSETQ. CDR3 protein: CASNPGTGVFLLHEQFF. The CDR3 bases are TGCGCCAGCAACCCCGGGACAGGGGTTTTTTTGCTCCATGAGCAGTTCTTC.

Remarks on this clone: At one boundary the junction diverges from the germline segment, which might be a read error. The chain employs TRBV5-1 and TRBJ1-2, with D maybe TRBD1 (5 bases). This CDR3 has 15 residues. Germline V gene data show CDR1 as SGHRS and CDR2 as YFSETQ. In DNA, the CDR3 is TGCCCCAGCAGCCCGGGGGACTTTCTGGCGGGAGGCTACACCTTC. This gives the protein CPSSPGDFLAGGYTF. Full variable domain (missing parts from reference TRBV5-1 and TRBJ1-2): KAGVTQTPRYLIKTRGQQVTLSCSPISGHRSVSWYQQTPGQGLQFLFEYFSETQRNKGNFPGRFSGRQFSNSRSEMNVSTLELGDSALYLCPSSPGDFLAGGYTFGSGTRLTVV.

This chain connects TRBV18 to TRBJ2-1; 7 bases are shared with TRBD1. Germline CDR1 reads KGHSH; CDR2 reads LQKENI. This CDR3 is built from 14 residues. V trimming: 8 bases; J trimming: 2 bases; junction bases outside the gene matches: 6. CDR3 sequence (DNA): TGTGCCAGCCAAAGACAGGGCGCCTACAATGAGCAGTTCTTC. It codes for CASQRQGAYNEQFF.

This sequence joins TRBV9 and TRBJ2-2; the D is unclear. Deletions cut 0 bases from V and 6 bases from J, with 9 bases between. Germline values: CDR1 SGDLS, CDR2 YYNGEE. The CDR3 extends over 14 amino acids. CDR3 region: CASSVAGSAGELFF. In DNA form, the CDR3 reads TGTGCCAGCAGCGTAGCTGGCAGCGCCGGGGAGCTGTTTTTT.

This chain connects TRBV19 to TRBJ1-6; TRBD1 is a possible D gene (6 bases). CDR1 is LNHDA and CDR2 is SQIVND in the germline V gene (reference sequence). CDR3 size: 12 residues. The V and J ends lost 4 bases and 8 bases respectively, with 6 bases between them. CDR3 loop: CASSNRDSPLHF. The CDR3 DNA reads TGTGCCAGTAGTAACAGGGATTCACCCCTCCACTTT.